This passage covers 26 T cell receptor beta chains from one sample sequenced in a study of blood T cell repertoires in COVID-19. TCRdb's table, derived via immunoSEQ multiplex PCR, lists solely in-frame clones and lacks some. Of approximately 120,000 clones listed, about four fifths were seen once; the top ten hold around 5.6%. The sequenced material came from peripheral blood. The receptors were gathered from an elderly man with active or convalescent COVID-19.

V usage is TRBV6-2 or TRBV6-3 and J usage is TRBJ2-1, with TRBD2 as a possible D gene (5 bases). CDR3 length equals 14 residues. Deletions cut 6 bases from V and 7 bases from J, with 16 bases between. Germline V gene lookup returns CDR1 MNHEY and CDR2 SVGEGT. CDR3 nucleotide sequence: TGTGCCAGCAGCCCCGGAGGCCAGGTGAATGAGCAGTTCTTC. Translation: CASSPGGQVNEQFF.

The chain links TRBV7-6 to TRBJ2-5, with TRBD2 matching over 8 bases. This CDR3 is built from 15 residues. From germline, CDR1 is SGHVS and CDR2 FNYEAQ. The J segment lost 2 bases and the V segment lost 3 bases, leaving 5 bases of the junction unmatched. The CDR3 spells CASSFNKRGQETQYF. CDR3 coding DNA: TGTGCCAGCAGCTTTAACAAGCGGGGGCAAGAGACCCAGTACTTC.

The chain is built from TRBV27 and TRBJ2-3; D possibly corresponds to TRBD2 (5 bases). The CDR3 is 14 amino acids. Trimming stripped 3 bases from V and 6 bases from J, with 13 bases between. In germline, CDR1 is MNHEY, CDR2 SMNVEV (reference sequence). CDR3 in DNA: TGTGCCAGCAGTTTCGGGGTGCCGGTTGATACGCAGTATTTT. Amino acids: CASSFGVPVDTQYF.

The rearrangement uses TRBV7-3 and TRBJ2-1; TRBD2 matches 11 bases. There are 18 residues in the CDR3. Losses at the gene ends were 4 bases for V and 0 bases for J; bases not matched to a gene: 8. Germline-derived CDR1 and CDR2 are SGHTA and FQGTGA. CDR3 nucleotide sequence: TGTGCCAGCAGCTCTCTAGCGGGGGGCATGAGCTCCTACAATGAGCAGTTCTTC. This gives the protein CASSSLAGGMSSYNEQFF.

A single count supports this clone. This chain uses TRBV27 with TRBJ2-7; weak D call: TRBD2 (5 bases). The CDR3 is 16 amino acids. V gave up 5 bases and J gave up 4 bases, with 21 bases separating them. Germline V gene lookup returns CDR1 MNHEY and CDR2 SMNVEV (reference sequence). The CDR3 sequence is CASSATGILGVYEQYF. In DNA, the CDR3 is TGTGCCAGCAGTGCAACCGGGATCCTAGGAGTTTACGAGCAGTACTTC.

The V call is TRBV7-8, the J call TRBJ2-3; 9 bases align to TRBD1. The length of the CDR3 is 16 residues. The trim removed 0 bases at V and 2 bases at J, leaving 3 bases unmatched. The germline V gene encodes CDR1 SGHVS and CDR2 FQNEAQ. Written as DNA, the CDR3 is TGTGCCAGCAGCTTAGCGGGACAGGGCCTCACAGATACGCAGTATTTT. This sequence encodes CASSLAGQGLTDTQYF.

The V gene is TRBV3-1 (or the pseudogene TRBV3-2), the J gene TRBJ1-2; the D gene is possibly TRBD1 (6 bases). The CDR3 loop spans 15 amino acids. Germline CDR1 LGHDT, CDR2 YNNKEL (reference sequence). Trimming removed 1 base from V and 7 bases from J, with 16 bases in between. The CDR3 here is CASSQASEGGIGYTF. In DNA form, the CDR3 reads TGTGCCAGCAGCCAAGCCTCTGAAGGGGGTATTGGCTACACCTTC.

The J gene is TRBJ2-1, the V gene TRBV27, with TRBD2 identical over 15 bases. CDR1 and CDR2 from the germline V gene are MNHEY and SMNVEV (reference sequence). The CDR3 runs 17 residues. Germline trimming cut 5 bases from V and 8 bases from J; bases unmatched to any gene: 10. CDR3 sequence reads: CASSRWTSGGALDEQFF. CDR3 nucleotides: TGTGCCAGCAGTCGATGGACTAGCGGGGGGGCGCTGGATGAGCAGTTCTTC.

This clone was seen a few times. This chain joins TRBV28 and TRBJ2-1; no definite D call. Deletions cut 2 bases from V and 10 bases from J, with 12 bases between. From germline, CDR1 is MDHEN and CDR2 SYDVKM. The CDR3 spans 13 residues. CDR3 nucleotides: TGTGCCAGCAGTTTAATAGAACCCCGAGAGCAGTTCTTC. Encoded protein: CASSLIEPREQFF.

Only one count was recorded for this clone. V is TRBV7-2 and J is TRBJ2-5; 11 bases are a match to TRBD1. The CDR3 covers 16 residues. The V gene end was trimmed by 5 bases and the J gene end by 5 bases; junction bases not matched to a gene: 10. Germline V lookup: CDR1 SGHTA, CDR2 FQGNSA. The CDR3 is CASSQNGQGASETQYF. The CDR3 DNA is TGTGCCAGCAGCCAAAATGGACAGGGGGCTTCGGAGACCCAGTACTTC.

V usage is TRBV15 and J usage is TRBJ2-5, with D possibly matching TRBD2 (6 bases). Trimming took 4 bases from V and 2 from J, leaving 14 bases between them. The CDR3 loop spans 15 amino acids. Germline-derived CDR1 and CDR2 are LNHNV and YYDKDF (reference sequence). The CDR3 DNA sequence: TGTGCCACCAGCACCTCCGGGACTTCGCAAGAGACCCAGTACTTC. Its protein is CATSTSGTSQETQYF.

The chain employs TRBV24-1 and TRBJ2-3; TRBD1 aligns across 10 bases. This CDR3 is 15 amino acids long. Looked up from germline, CDR1 is KGHDR and CDR2 is SFDVKD. V lost 4 bases, J lost 4 bases, and 4 bases stayed unmatched. The CDR3 loop is CATSERTGGADTQYF. CDR3 nucleotides: TGTGCCACCAGTGAAAGGACAGGGGGAGCAGATACGCAGTATTTT.

Only a few counts were recorded for this clone. The chain recombines TRBV5-1 with TRBJ1-2; D is possibly TRBD1 (5 bases). Germline CDR1 SGHRS, CDR2 YFSETQ. The V end lost 4 bases, the J end lost 0 bases, and 10 bases lay between the germline ends. The CDR3 has 14 amino acids. This CDR3 is CASSPGPANYGYTF. For the CDR3, the DNA is TGCGCCAGCAGCCCAGGGCCAGCTAACTATGGCTACACCTTC.

V usage is TRBV27 and J usage is TRBJ1-1; D is unresolved. Germline values: CDR1 MNHEY, CDR2 SMNVEV (reference sequence). Trimming removed 2 bases from V and 0 bases from J, with 7 bases in between. The CDR3 contains 14 residues. As DNA, the CDR3 is TGTGCCAGCAGTTTAAGCCTCATGAACACTGAAGCTTTCTTT. Protein product: CASSLSLMNTEAFF.

The rearrangement links TRBV10-3 to TRBJ1-6; TRBD1 might be the D (5 bases). This CDR3 has 13 residues. Germline CDR1 ENHRY, CDR2 SYGVKD. Trimming left V 10 bases short and J 7 bases short, with 14 bases between. CDR3 in amino acids: CASTQGLNSPLHF. CDR3 in DNA: TGTGCCAGCACCCAGGGCCTAAATTCACCCCTCCACTTT.

The chain links TRBV2 to TRBJ2-2, with 13 bases that match TRBD2. The germline CDR1 and CDR2 sequences are SNHLY and FYNNEI. J lost 5 bases, V lost 5 bases, and 8 bases had no gene match. This CDR3 comprises 17 residues. The CDR3 spells CASSKTSGGAQTGELFF. The CDR3 DNA reads TGTGCCAGCAGTAAAACTAGCGGGGGGGCCCAGACCGGGGAGCTGTTTTTT.

A note on this clone: Relative to the germline gene, one junction end is altered; a read error may explain this. The V gene is TRBV20-1, the J gene TRBJ2-3; 7 bases map to TRBD2. Looked up from germline, CDR1 is DFQATT and CDR2 is SNEGSKA (reference sequence). The CDR3 has 11 amino acids. The CDR3 loop is CSARFSLAAVF. DNA for the CDR3: TGCAGTGCTAGATTTAGCCTAGCGGCAGTTTTT.

V gene TRBV5-1 combines with J gene TRBJ1-1; tentative D call: TRBD1 (6 bases). The CDR3 consists of 15 residues. CDR1 and CDR2 (germline): SGHRS, YFSETQ. V was clipped by 0 bases and J by 5 bases, with 14 bases between them. As DNA, the CDR3 is TGCGCCAGCAGCTTGGACGACAGGTCCGAAACTGAAGCTTTCTTT. The encoded protein is CASSLDDRSETEAFF.

The rearrangement uses TRBV4-1 and TRBJ2-7, with 12 bases identical to TRBD1. Germline V gene sequence: CDR1 MGHRA, CDR2 YSYEKL. Germline trimming cut 3 bases from V and 7 bases from J; bases unmatched to any gene: 7. The CDR3 is made up of 15 amino acids. In nucleotides, the CDR3 is TGCGCCAGCAGCCACCCGGGACAGGGGGCGAAAGAGCAGTACTTC. The encoded protein is CASSHPGQGAKEQYF.

CDR3 nucleotide sequence: TGTGCCAGTAGTACACCCAGGGGTTTGAACACTGAAGCTTTCTTT. This gives the protein CASSTPRGLNTEAFF. This chain connects TRBV19 to TRBJ1-1; D is possibly TRBD1 (6 bases). Between the trimmed V and J ends, which lost 4 bases and 0 bases, there was a span of 12 bases. The CDR3 is 15 amino acids. Per the germline V gene, CDR1 is LNHDA and CDR2 is SQIVND (reference sequence).

The chain employs TRBV6-5 and TRBJ2-7, with 7 bases matching TRBD2. CDR3 size: 15 residues. Per germline, CDR1 MNHEY and CDR2 SVGAGI. The trim removed 8 bases at V and 5 bases at J, leaving 15 bases unmatched. CDR3 in amino acids: CASPLVGSGLHEQYF. Here the CDR3 DNA reads TGTGCCAGCCCCCTTGTCGGTAGCGGGCTCCACGAGCAGTACTTC.

The J gene is TRBJ1-2, the V gene TRBV5-8; maybe TRBD1 (5 bases). V was trimmed by 1 base and J by 2 bases, leaving 6 bases between them. The germline gives CDR1 SGHTS, CDR2 YDEGEE. The CDR3 runs to 13 residues. CDR3 DNA sequence: TGTGCCAGCAGCTTGTGGGGCAACTATGGCTACACCTTC. Protein: CASSLWGNYGYTF.

The chain has TRBV28 and TRBJ1-1, with 8 bases matching TRBD1. Germline CDR1 MDHEN, CDR2 SYDVKM. The V and J ends lost 5 bases and 1 base, in that order; junction bases with no gene match: 6. This CDR3 region has 15 residues. The DNA of the CDR3 is TGTGCCAGCAGTCCAGGGGGCGCCGGGAACACTGAAGCTTTCTTT. The encoded protein is CASSPGGAGNTEAFF. The full variable domain, with the rest looked up from reference TRBV28 and TRBJ1-1, is DVKVTQSSRYLVKRTGEKVFLECVQDMDHENMFWYRQDPGLGLRLIYFSYDVKMKEKGDIPEGYSVSREKKERFSLILESASTNQTSMYLCASSPGGAGNTEAFFGQGTRLTVV.

The chain carries TRBV19 and TRBJ1-1; 8 nucleotides match TRBD1. The CDR3 spans 15 residues. Germline lookup yields CDR1 LNHDA and CDR2 SQIVND (reference sequence). The V gene end was trimmed by 6 bases and the J gene end by 1 base; junction bases not matched to a gene: 7. The CDR3, as DNA: TGTGCCAGTAGCACGACAGGGGTTCCGAACACTGAAGCTTTCTTT. It is translated as CASSTTGVPNTEAFF.

J is TRBJ2-1 and V is TRBV6-5; D perhaps matches TRBD2 (6 bases). CDR1 MNHEY and CDR2 SVGAGI come from the germline V gene. The V gene lost 7 bases and the J gene lost 4 bases, with 17 bases spanning the gap. This CDR3 is built from 15 residues. The DNA of the CDR3 is TGTGCCAGCACCCTTAATGTCGGGGGTTACAATGAGCAGTTCTTC. Translating it yields CASTLNVGGYNEQFF.

Of note for this clone: Other DNA sequences in this sample translate to the same CDR3. V gene TRBV15 combines with J gene TRBJ1-1; no clear D. V was cut by 0 bases and J by 5 bases, with 7 bases left in between. Germline V gene lookup returns CDR1 LNHNV and CDR2 YYDKDF (reference sequence). The CDR3 runs 13 residues. The CDR3 protein is CATSRDRWTEAFF. For the CDR3, the DNA is TGTGCCACCAGCAGAGATCGGTGGACTGAAGCTTTCTTT.